This entry features one TCR beta chain sequence. Recruits, aged roughly 18 to 100 years, lived in 20 to 30 US areas. Participant reports of clinical history set cohort assignment. In the authors' workflow: How many nucleated cells were present was estimated from reference gene primer amplification. Data came from immunoSEQ multiplex PCR; TCRdb stores just in-frame clones and leaves some out. D and trimming were read from the DNA, whereas the V and J calls and clone size are those reported in that table. The data show 120,000 to 150,000 clones, with about four fifths seen just once and more than 4.5% held by the top ten. The entry originates in a study of blood T cell repertoires in COVID-19. On the study more broadly: Whether acute or convalescent, the COVID-19 samples came from the United States, Italy and Spain.

The CDR3 runs to 15 residues. The chain combines TRBV21-1 with TRBJ2-1; the table names TRBD2, a call not compared with the DNA. TRBV21-1 is designated a pseudogene. This TCR came from a woman in her forties or fifties who had been exposed to COVID-19. Sequenced: PBMCs or T cells enriched from blood (not recorded which). As DNA, the CDR3 is TGTGCCAGCAGCCCTAGGATGAGTTTGGGCAATGAGCAGTTCTTC. Amino acid sequence: CASSPRMSLGNEQFF.